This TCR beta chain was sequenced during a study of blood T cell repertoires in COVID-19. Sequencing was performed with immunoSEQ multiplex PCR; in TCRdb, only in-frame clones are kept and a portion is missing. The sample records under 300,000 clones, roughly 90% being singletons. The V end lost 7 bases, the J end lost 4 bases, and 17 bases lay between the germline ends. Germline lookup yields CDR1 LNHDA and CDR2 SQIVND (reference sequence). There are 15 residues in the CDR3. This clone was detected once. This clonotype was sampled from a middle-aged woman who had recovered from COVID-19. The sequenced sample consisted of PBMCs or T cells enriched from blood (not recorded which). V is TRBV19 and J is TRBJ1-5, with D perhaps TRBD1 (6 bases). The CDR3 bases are TGTGCCAGTACTGGGGTGGGCCAGGGGAATCAGCCCCAGCATTTT. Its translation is CASTGVGQGNQPQHF. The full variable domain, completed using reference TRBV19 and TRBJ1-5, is DGGITQSPKYLFRKEGQNVTLSCEQNLNHDAMYWYRQDPGQGLRLIYYSQIVNDFQKGDIAEGYSVSREKKESFPLTVTSAQKNPTAFYLCASTGVGQGNQPQHFGDGTRLSIL.